The rows below give T cell receptor beta chains drawn from one sample of a study of blood T cell repertoires in COVID-19. Method: immunoSEQ multiplex PCR; TCRdb's copy keeps in-frame clones and lacks some. The repertoire holds tens of thousands of clones, with roughly 85% as singletons. The sequenced sample was peripheral blood. These receptor sequences come from a man aged 80 or over with acute or convalescent COVID-19. Both conserved end residues are part of each CDR3. The order of the fields is V gene, clone size, D gene, J gene, CDR3 protein, CDR3 DNA. D genes are given only for firm matches. Some rows mark clone size as missing; the rest say once, few, many or name a class of expanded clone.

>TRBV6-2/TRBV6-3|NA|NA|TRBJ2-5
CASSYASASETQYF
TGTGCCAGCAGTTACGCGTCTGCTTCGGAGACCCAGTACTTC
>TRBV6-5|NA|TRBD1|TRBJ2-5
CASNRIDREETQYF
TGTGCCAGCAACCGAATCGACAGGGAAGAGACCCAGTACTTC
>TRBV12-3/TRBV12-4|NA|NA|TRBJ2-5
CASCRGLLWTQYF
TGTGCCAGCTGCCGCGGTCTCCTCTGGACCCAGTACTTC
>TRBV15|NA|NA|TRBJ2-5
CATSRAQETQYF
TGTGCCACCAGCAGAGCGCAAGAGACCCAGTACTTC
>TRBV18|NA|NA|TRBJ2-3
CASSPQKADTEQYF
TGTGCCAGCTCACCACAGAAGGCCGACACGGAGCAGTATTTT
>TRBV5-4|NA|NA|TRBJ1-4
CASSSQRGSNEKLFF
TGTGCCAGCAGCTCCCAGAGGGGGTCAAATGAAAAACTGTTTTTT
>TRBV20-1|NA|NA|TRBJ2-1
CSARRGSEQFF
TGCAGTGCTAGAAGGGGGAGTGAGCAGTTCTTC
>TRBV7-6|NA|NA|TRBJ2-2
CASSLEGFNTGELFF
TGTGCCAGCAGCTTAGAGGGGTTTAACACCGGGGAGCTGTTTTTT
>TRBV6-5|NA|NA|TRBJ2-2
CASIRRDSSPGELFF
TGTGCCAGCATCAGAAGGGACTCCTCCCCCGGGGAGCTGTTTTTT
>TRBV7-9|few|TRBD1|TRBJ1-5
CASSLVAGGPQPQHF
TGTGCCAGCAGCTTAGTTGCAGGGGGCCCTCAGCCCCAGCATTTT
>TRBV5-1|NA|NA|TRBJ2-7
CASSPFREKMAYEQYF
TGCGCCAGCAGCCCATTCCGGGAGAAAATGGCCTACGAGCAGTACTTC
>TRBV11-2|once|NA|TRBJ2-7
CASSPWGDEQYF
TGTGCCAGCAGCCCCTGGGGAGACGAGCAGTACTTC
>TRBV2|NA|TRBD1|TRBJ2-3
CASSADRGGDTQYF
TGTGCCAGCAGTGCGGACAGGGGGGGAGATACGCAGTATTTT
>TRBV20-1|NA|NA|TRBJ2-5
CSASLVETQYF
TGCAGTGCTTCCCTAGTGGAGACCCAGTACTTC
>TRBV7-9|NA|TRBD2|TRBJ2-1
CASSTQGSGGYEQFF
TGTGCCAGCAGCACCCAGGGTAGCGGGGGTTATGAGCAGTTCTTC
>TRBV19|NA|TRBD1|TRBJ1-2
CASYRGSNYGYTF
TGTGCCAGTTACAGGGGATCTAACTATGGCTACACCTTC
>TRBV18|NA|TRBD1|TRBJ2-7
CASSPRGQNPYYEQYF
TGTGCCAGCTCACCACGGGGACAGAATCCCTACTACGAGCAGTACTTC
>TRBV12-3/TRBV12-4|NA|NA|TRBJ1-1
CASSLGNTEAFF
TGTGCCAGCAGTCTCGGGAACACTGAAGCTTTCTTT
>TRBV6-1|NA|TRBD1|TRBJ2-5
CASRGGQGSVETQYF
TGTGCCAGCAGGGGGGGACAGGGGTCTGTGGAGACCCAGTACTTC
>TRBV13|NA|NA|TRBJ1-4
CASSSYTLDRRKLFF
TGTGCCAGCAGCTCCTACACACTTGACAGGAGGAAACTGTTTTTT
>TRBV11-2|NA|TRBD1|TRBJ1-4
CASSRQGATNEKLFF
TGTGCCAGCAGCAGACAGGGCGCAACTAATGAAAAACTGTTTTTT
>TRBV29-1|NA|NA|TRBJ1-1
CSVSVARSGAEAFF
TGCAGCGTTTCAGTGGCCCGCTCAGGGGCTGAAGCTTTCTTT
>TRBV13|NA|TRBD1|TRBJ1-2
CASSLQGGGNYGYTF
TGTGCCAGCAGCTTACAAGGGGGCGGGAACTATGGCTACACCTTC
>TRBV2|NA|TRBD1|TRBJ1-6
CASSGQGYNSPLHF
TGTGCCAGCAGTGGACAGGGCTATAATTCACCCCTCCACTTT
>TRBV10-3|NA|NA|TRBJ2-7
CAISESQAEQYF
TGTGCCATCAGTGAGTCGCAGGCCGAGCAGTACTTC
>TRBV6-5|NA|TRBD1|TRBJ2-7
CASSRQGGSTYEQYF
TGTGCCAGCAGTCGACAGGGGGGATCTACCTACGAGCAGTACTTC
>TRBV19|NA|TRBD1|TRBJ2-2
CASIEGGITGELFF
TGTGCCAGTATTGAAGGGGGCATCACCGGGGAGCTGTTTTTT
>TRBV4-2|NA|TRBD2|TRBJ2-7
CASSQGGGGAGEQYF
TGTGCCAGCAGCCAAGGAGGCGGGGGGGCAGGGGAGCAGTACTTC
>TRBV7-2|few|NA|TRBJ1-3
CAFRQGGGNTIYF
TGTGCGTTCCGGCAGGGCGGTGGAAACACCATATATTTT
>TRBV19|NA|NA|TRBJ1-2
CASRPLTGKNYGYTF
TGTGCCAGTAGACCCTTGACAGGAAAGAACTATGGCTACACCTTC
>TRBV29-1|NA|NA|TRBJ2-7
CSVTGSHEQYF
TGCAGCGTAACAGGGAGCCACGAGCAGTACTTC
>TRBV10-2|NA|TRBD2|TRBJ2-3
CASISQRGFDTQYF
TGCGCCAGCATCTCCCAGCGGGGATTTGATACGCAGTATTTT
>TRBV25-1|NA|NA|TRBJ2-3
CASKGAGSTDTQYF
TGTGCCAGCAAAGGGGCAGGGAGCACAGATACGCAGTATTTT
>TRBV6-6|NA|TRBD2|TRBJ2-3
CASSYTTGGTDTQYF
TGTGCCAGCAGTTATACAACGGGGGGAACAGATACGCAGTATTTT
>TRBV19|NA|TRBD1|TRBJ2-2
CASSIRQGNTGELFF
TGTGCCAGTAGTATAAGACAGGGGAACACCGGGGAGCTGTTTTTT
>TRBV5-1|NA|NA|TRBJ2-1
CASSLVGVRRVNEQFF
TGCGCCAGCAGCTTGGTCGGCGTCAGGCGGGTCAATGAGCAGTTCTTC
>TRBV6-5|NA|NA|TRBJ2-7
CASSSVTTGEQYF
TGTGCCAGCAGTTCGGTCACTACGGGGGAGCAGTACTTC
>TRBV5-1|NA|TRBD1|TRBJ2-7
CASSLLSGTVFHEQYF
TGCGCCAGCAGCCTCCTCTCCGGGACAGTCTTTCACGAGCAGTACTTC
>TRBV6-6|NA|NA|TRBJ1-5
CASSYTDRTNQPQHF
TGTGCCAGCAGTTACACCGACAGAACCAATCAGCCCCAGCATTTT
>TRBV5-1|few|NA|TRBJ1-6
CASSLDGAGTSSPLHF
TGCGCCAGCAGCTTGGATGGAGCCGGGACAAGTTCACCCCTCCACTTT
>TRBV19|NA|TRBD2|TRBJ2-2
CASSIRGGGTGELFF
TGTGCCAGTAGTATTCGCGGGGGAGGGACCGGGGAGCTGTTTTTT
>TRBV9|NA|TRBD2|TRBJ2-2
CASSGTSGTGELFF
TGTGCCAGCAGCGGAACTAGCGGCACCGGGGAGCTGTTTTTT
>TRBV7-2|NA|NA|TRBJ2-4
CASSLGQKAKNIQYF
TGTGCCAGCAGCTTAGGGCAGAAAGCCAAAAACATTCAGTACTTC
>TRBV29-1|once|TRBD1|TRBJ1-2
CSVGQGHGYTF
TGCAGCGTTGGACAGGGACATGGCTACACCTTC